The sequence of this T cell receptor beta chain was determined in a study of vaccination effects on CD4 cells after COVID-19. Before any sequencing was done, the ViraFEST assay used viral peptide pools to expand antigen-specific CD4+ T cells. Following culture for 9 to 11 days, CD4+ T cells were isolated. No vaccinee had earlier SARS-CoV-2 infection, and nucleocapsid antibodies were negative. Trimming took off 6 bases at V and 2 bases at J, with 10 bases between the two ends. CDR3 length: 12 residues. Germline loops: CDR1 SQVTM, CDR2 ANQGSEA. General observations from the study: The vaccine-induced clones of healthy vaccinees included only 1 of 255 that cross-reacted with common cold coronaviruses.

This clone has a handful of counts. Its antigen remains unidentified. Clones were read by immunoSEQ multiplex PCR, and TCRdb kept only the in-frame ones, dropping some. This sample yields 50,000 to 65,000 clones, of which more than 70% are seen a single time; about 6% belongs to the top ten. The genes are TRBV29-1 and TRBJ1-2, with D maybe TRBD1 (5 bases). This material consisted of CD4+ T cells from PBMCs cultured with HCoV-OC43 spike peptides, taken before COVID-19 vaccination. Indicated subset: HCoV-OC43 spike overlapping peptide pool stimulation. The source is a human donor who received a COVID-19 vaccine. For the CDR3, the DNA is TGCAGCGTCGCCCGGGGCAACTATGGCTACACCTTC. It codes for CSVARGNYGYTF.